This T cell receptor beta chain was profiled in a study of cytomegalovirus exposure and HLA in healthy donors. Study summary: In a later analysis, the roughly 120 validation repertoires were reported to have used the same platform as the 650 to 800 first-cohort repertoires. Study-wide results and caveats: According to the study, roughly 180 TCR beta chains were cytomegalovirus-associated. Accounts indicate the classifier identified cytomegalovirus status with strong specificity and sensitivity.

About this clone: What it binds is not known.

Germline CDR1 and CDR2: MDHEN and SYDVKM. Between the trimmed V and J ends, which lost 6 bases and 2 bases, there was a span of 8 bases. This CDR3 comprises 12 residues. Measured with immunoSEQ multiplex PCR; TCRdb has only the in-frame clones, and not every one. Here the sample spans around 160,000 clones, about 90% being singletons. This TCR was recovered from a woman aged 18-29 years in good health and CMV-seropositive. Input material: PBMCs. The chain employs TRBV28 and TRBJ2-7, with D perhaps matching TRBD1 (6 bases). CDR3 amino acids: CASREGAYEQYF. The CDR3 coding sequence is TGTGCCAGCAGAGAGGGGGCCTACGAGCAGTACTTC. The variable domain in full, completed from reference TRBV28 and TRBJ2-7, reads DVKVTQSSRYLVKRTGEKVFLECVQDMDHENMFWYRQDPGLGLRLIYFSYDVKMKEKGDIPEGYSVSREKKERFSLILESASTNQTSMYLCASREGAYEQYFGPGTRLTVT.